Listed below are T cell receptor beta chains from one sample, sequenced in a study of siplizumab effects on memory and regulatory T cells. Generated by immunoSEQ multiplex PCR, the TCRdb table keeps only in-frame clones and is missing some. The table lists about 56,000 clones, 95% to 98% of them singletons, with less than 1.1% in the top ten. The specimen sequenced was naive CD8+ T cells sorted from blood. The source is a human donor in good health. The CDR3 runs from the conserved cysteine through the conserved F or W.

j_gene	v_gene	CDR3aa
TRBJ2-2	TRBV27	CASSFTNTGELFF
TRBJ2-2	TRBV29-1	CSVDLGGHTGELFF
TRBJ2-7	TRBV14	CASSQVKNEQYF
TRBJ2-1	TRBV5-4	CASSFFTGRASQFF
TRBJ1-1	TRBV4-1	CASSPHIPGRKNTEAFF
TRBJ1-6	TRBV5-4	CASSWGQGNSPLHF
TRBJ1-1	TRBV23-1	CATTKVLNTEAFF
TRBJ2-7	TRBV6-5	CASSWTGGGYEQYF
TRBJ1-5	TRBV9	CASSVSGTINQPQHF
TRBJ2-5	TRBV6-1	CASSARGFLETQYF
TRBJ2-7	TRBV9	CASSPGGFSQAYEQYF
TRBJ2-7	TRBV5-1	CASSAGSSYEQYF
TRBJ2-5	TRBV7-9	CASSIPTDPQETQYF
TRBJ2-3	TRBV29-1	CSVVAGPAPDTQYF
TRBJ2-7	TRBV4-1	CASSQDQGQGGEQYF
TRBJ2-7	TRBV7-9	CASSPGLEGPNEQYF
TRBJ2-2	TRBV9	CASSVNVLRAGGELFF
TRBJ2-1	TRBV19	CASSIGAPGEQFF
TRBJ2-7	TRBV5-1	CASSSGGGTGTSPYEQYF
TRBJ2-2	TRBV13	CASSPFYTGELFF
TRBJ1-1	TRBV12-5	CASGLTYSGTGGTVEAFF
TRBJ2-1	TRBV19	CASSLTGANNEQFF
TRBJ1-2	TRBV5-5	CASSAQNYGYTF
TRBJ2-5	TRBV28	CASRSGTSQKTQYF
TRBJ1-2	TRBV13	CASSSATGSGYTF
TRBJ1-5	TRBV4-1	CASSQVLEQPQHF
TRBJ2-1	TRBV27	CASSFSFTYNEQFF
TRBJ2-1	TRBV2	CASSELAGVWNEQFF
TRBJ2-7	TRBV7-9	CASSLGAGYYSYEQYF
TRBJ2-2	TRBV9	CASSVPSGRADTGELFF
TRBJ2-1	TRBV5-1	CASSLWTSGNKQFF
TRBJ1-2	TRBV7-2	CASSLSARQGQNYGYTF
TRBJ2-2	TRBV7-3	CASSPDLNTGELFF